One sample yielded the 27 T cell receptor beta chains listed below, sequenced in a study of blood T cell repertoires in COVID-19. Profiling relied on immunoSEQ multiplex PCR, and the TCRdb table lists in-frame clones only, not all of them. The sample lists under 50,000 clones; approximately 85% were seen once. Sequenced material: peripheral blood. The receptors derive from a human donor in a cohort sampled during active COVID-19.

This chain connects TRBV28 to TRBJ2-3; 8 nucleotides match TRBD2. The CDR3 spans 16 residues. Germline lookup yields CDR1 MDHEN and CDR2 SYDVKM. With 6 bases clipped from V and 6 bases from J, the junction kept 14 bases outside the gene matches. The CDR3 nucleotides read TGTGCCAGCAGCTCGCCGCGAGAGCGGGAGTTGGATACGCAGTATTTT. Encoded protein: CASSSPRERELDTQYF. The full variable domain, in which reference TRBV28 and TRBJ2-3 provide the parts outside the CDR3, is DVKVTQSSRYLVKRTGEKVFLECVQDMDHENMFWYRQDPGLGLRLIYFSYDVKMKEKGDIPEGYSVSREKKERFSLILESASTNQTSMYLCASSSPRERELDTQYFGPGTRLTVL.

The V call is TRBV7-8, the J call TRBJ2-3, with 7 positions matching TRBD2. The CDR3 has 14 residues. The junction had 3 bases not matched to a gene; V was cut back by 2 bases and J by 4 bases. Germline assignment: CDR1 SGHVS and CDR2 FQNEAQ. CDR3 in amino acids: CASSLWGGADTQYF. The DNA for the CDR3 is TGTGCCAGCAGCTTATGGGGGGGAGCAGATACGCAGTATTTT.

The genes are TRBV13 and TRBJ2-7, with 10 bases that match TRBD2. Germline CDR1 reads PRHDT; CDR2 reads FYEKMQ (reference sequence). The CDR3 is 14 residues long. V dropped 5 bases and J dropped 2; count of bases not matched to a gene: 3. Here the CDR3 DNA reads TGTGCCAGCAGCGAAAGCGGGAGGGCCTACGAGCAGTACTTC. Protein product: CASSESGRAYEQYF. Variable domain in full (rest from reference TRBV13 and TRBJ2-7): AAGVIQSPRHLIKEKRETATLKCYPIPRHDTVYWYQQGPGQDPQFLISFYEKMQSDKGSIPDRFSAQQFSDYHSELNMSSLELGDSALYFCASSESGRAYEQYFGPGTRLTVT.

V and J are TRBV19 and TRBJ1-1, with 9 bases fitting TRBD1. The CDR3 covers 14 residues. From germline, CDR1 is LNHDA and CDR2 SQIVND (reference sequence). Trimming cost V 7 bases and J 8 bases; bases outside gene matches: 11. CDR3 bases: TGTGCCAGTACCCCGGGACAGGGCATAGGGGAAGCTTTCTTT. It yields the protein CASTPGQGIGEAFF.

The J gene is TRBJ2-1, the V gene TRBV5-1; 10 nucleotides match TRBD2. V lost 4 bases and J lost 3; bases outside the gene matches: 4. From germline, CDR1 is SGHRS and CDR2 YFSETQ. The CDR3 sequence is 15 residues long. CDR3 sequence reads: CASSPGLADYNEQFF. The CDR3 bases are TGCGCCAGCAGCCCCGGACTAGCGGACTACAATGAGCAGTTCTTC.

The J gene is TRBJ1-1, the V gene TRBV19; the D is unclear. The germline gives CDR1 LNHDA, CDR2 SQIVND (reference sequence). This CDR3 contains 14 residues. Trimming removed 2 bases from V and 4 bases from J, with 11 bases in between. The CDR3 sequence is CASSIMEGGTEAFF. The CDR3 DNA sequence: TGTGCCAGTAGTATAATGGAGGGCGGCACTGAAGCTTTCTTT.

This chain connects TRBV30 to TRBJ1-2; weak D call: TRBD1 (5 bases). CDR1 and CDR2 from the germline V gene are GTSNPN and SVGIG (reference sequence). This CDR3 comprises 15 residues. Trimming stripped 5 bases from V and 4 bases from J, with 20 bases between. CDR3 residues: CAWSSKLGGPYGYTF. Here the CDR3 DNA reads TGTGCCTGGTCCTCGAAATTGGGGGGACCCTATGGCTACACCTTC.

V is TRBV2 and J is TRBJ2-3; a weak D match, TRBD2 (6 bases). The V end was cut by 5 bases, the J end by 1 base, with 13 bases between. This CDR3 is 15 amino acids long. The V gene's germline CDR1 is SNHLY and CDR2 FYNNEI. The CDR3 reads CASSLVWGGTDTQYF. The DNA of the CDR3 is TGTGCCAGCAGTCTGGTGTGGGGGGGCACAGATACGCAGTATTTT.

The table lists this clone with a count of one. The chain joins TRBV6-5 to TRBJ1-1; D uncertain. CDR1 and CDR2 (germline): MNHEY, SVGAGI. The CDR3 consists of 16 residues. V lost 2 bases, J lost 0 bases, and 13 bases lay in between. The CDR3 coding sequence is TGTGCCAGCAGTTACGACAACCCCCGCTTGAACACTGAAGCTTTCTTT. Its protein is CASSYDNPRLNTEAFF.

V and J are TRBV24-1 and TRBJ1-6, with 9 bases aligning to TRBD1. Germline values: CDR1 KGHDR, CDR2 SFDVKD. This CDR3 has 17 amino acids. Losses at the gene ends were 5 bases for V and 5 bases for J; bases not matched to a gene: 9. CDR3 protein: CATSVETGGVNNSPLHF. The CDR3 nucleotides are TGTGCCACCAGTGTGGAAACAGGGGGCGTAAATAATTCACCCCTCCACTTT.

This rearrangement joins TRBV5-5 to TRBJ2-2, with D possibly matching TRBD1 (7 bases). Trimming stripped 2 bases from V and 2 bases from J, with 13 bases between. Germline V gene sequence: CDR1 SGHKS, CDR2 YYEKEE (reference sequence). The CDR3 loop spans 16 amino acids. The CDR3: CASSFTQGGNTGELFF. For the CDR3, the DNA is TGTGCCAGCAGCTTTACTCAGGGGGGAAACACCGGGGAGCTGTTTTTT. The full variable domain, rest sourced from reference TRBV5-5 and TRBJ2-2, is DAGVTQSPTHLIKTRGQQVTLRCSPISGHKSVSWYQQVLGQGPQFIFQYYEKEERGRGNFPDRFSARQFPNYSSELNVNALLLGDSALYLCASSFTQGGNTGELFFGEGSRLTVL.

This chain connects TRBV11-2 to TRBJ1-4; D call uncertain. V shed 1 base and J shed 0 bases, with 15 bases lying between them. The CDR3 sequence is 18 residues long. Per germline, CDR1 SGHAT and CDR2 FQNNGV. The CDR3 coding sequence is TGTGCCAGCAGCTTAGTGGCTGGGCCGCTCTCAACTAATGAAAAACTGTTTTTT. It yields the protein CASSLVAGPLSTNEKLFF.

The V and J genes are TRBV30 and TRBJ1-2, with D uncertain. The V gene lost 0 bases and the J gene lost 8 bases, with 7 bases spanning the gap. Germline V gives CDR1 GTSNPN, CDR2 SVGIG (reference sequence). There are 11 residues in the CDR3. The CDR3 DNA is TGTGCCTGGAGTGTTGCAGCGGGCTACACCTTC. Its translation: CAWSVAAGYTF.

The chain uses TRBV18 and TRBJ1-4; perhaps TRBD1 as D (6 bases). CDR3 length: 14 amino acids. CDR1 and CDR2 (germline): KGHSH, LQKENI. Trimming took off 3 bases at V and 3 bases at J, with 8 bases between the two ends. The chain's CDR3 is CASSPPGANEKLFF. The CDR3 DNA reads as TGTGCCAGCTCACCCCCAGGGGCTAATGAAAAACTGTTTTTT.

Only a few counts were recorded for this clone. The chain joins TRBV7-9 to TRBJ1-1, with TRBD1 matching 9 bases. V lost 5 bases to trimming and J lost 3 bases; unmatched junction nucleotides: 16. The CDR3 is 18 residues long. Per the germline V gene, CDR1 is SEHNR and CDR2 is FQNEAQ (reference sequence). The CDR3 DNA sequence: TGTGCCAGCAGCCCCCCAATGGACAGGGGTCTACAATACACTGAAGCTTTCTTT. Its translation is CASSPPMDRGLQYTEAFF.

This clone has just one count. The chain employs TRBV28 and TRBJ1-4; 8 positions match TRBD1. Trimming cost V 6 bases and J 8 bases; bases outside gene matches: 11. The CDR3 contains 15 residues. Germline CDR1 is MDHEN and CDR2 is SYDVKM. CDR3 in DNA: TGTGCCAGCAGATCCCCCAGGGGGCCCTCCGAAAAACTGTTTTTT. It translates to CASRSPRGPSEKLFF.

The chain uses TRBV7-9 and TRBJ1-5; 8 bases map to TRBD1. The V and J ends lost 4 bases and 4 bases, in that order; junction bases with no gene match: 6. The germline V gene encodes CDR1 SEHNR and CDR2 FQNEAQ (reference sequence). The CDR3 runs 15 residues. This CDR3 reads CASSSGQGPNQPQHF. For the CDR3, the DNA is TGTGCCAGCAGCTCAGGACAGGGTCCAAATCAGCCCCAGCATTTT.

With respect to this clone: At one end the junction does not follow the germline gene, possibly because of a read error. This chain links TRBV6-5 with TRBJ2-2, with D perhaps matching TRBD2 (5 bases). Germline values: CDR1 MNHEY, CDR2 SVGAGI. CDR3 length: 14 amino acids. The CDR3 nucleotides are TGTGCCAGCAGATACTCGGAGGCAGCCGGGGAGCTGTTTTTT. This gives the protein CASRYSEAAGELFF.

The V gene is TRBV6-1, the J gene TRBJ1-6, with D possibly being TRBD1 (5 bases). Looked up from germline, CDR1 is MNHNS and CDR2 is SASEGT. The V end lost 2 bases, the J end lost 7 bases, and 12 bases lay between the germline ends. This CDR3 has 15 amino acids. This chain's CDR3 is CASSELEGANSPLHF. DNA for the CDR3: TGTGCCAGCAGTGAATTGGAAGGGGCGAATTCACCCCTCCACTTT.

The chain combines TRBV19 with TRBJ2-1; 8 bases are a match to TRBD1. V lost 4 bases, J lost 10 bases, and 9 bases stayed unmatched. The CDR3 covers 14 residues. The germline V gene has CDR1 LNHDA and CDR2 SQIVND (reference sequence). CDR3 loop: CASSTGGEMWEQFF. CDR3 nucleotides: TGTGCCAGTAGTACAGGGGGCGAGATGTGGGAGCAGTTCTTC. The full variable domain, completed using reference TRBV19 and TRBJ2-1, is DGGITQSPKYLFRKEGQNVTLSCEQNLNHDAMYWYRQDPGQGLRLIYYSQIVNDFQKGDIAEGYSVSREKKESFPLTVTSAQKNPTAFYLCASSTGGEMWEQFFGPGTRLTVL.

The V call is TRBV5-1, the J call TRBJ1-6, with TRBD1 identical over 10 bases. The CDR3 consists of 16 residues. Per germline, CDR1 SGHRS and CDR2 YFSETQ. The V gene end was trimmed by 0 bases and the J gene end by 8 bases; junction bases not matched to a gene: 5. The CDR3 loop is CASSLARGTGDSPLHF. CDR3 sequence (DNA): TGCGCCAGCAGCTTGGCCCGGGGGACAGGGGATTCACCCCTCCACTTT.

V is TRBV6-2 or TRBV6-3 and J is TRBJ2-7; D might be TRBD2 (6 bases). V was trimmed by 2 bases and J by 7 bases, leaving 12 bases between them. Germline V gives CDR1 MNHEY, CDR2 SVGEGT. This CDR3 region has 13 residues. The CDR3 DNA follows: TGTGCCAGCAGTTACACCGCAGGGAGGGAGCAGTACTTC. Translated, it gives CASSYTAGREQYF.

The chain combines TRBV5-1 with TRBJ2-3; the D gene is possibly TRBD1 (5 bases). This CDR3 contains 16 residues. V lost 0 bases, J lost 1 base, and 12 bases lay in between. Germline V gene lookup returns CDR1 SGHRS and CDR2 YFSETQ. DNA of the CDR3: TGCGCCAGCAGCTTGGATCCAGGGTCTGGCACAGATACGCAGTATTTT. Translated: CASSLDPGSGTDTQYF. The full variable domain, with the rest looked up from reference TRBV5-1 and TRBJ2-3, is KAGVTQTPRYLIKTRGQQVTLSCSPISGHRSVSWYQQTPGQGLQFLFEYFSETQRNKGNFPGRFSGRQFSNSRSEMNVSTLELGDSALYLCASSLDPGSGTDTQYFGPGTRLTVL.

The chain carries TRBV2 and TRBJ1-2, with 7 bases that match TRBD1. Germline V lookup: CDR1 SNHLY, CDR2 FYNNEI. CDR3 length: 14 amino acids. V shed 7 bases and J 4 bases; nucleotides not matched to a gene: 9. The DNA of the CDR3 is TGTGCCAGCAAGTTCTCGGGACAGCCCTATGGCTACACCTTC. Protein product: CASKFSGQPYGYTF.

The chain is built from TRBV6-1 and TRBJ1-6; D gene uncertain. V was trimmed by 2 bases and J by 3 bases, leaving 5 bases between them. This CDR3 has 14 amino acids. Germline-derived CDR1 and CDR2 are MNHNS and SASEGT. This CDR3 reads CASSETDYNSPLHF. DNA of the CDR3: TGTGCCAGCAGTGAAACAGACTATAATTCACCCCTCCACTTT.

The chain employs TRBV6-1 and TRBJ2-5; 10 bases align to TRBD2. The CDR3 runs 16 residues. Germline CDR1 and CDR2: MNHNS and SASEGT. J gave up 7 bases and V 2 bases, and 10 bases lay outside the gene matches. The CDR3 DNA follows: TGTGCCAGCAGTGAAATGTCGGGAGTAGCGGGAGGGACCCAGTACTTC. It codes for CASSEMSGVAGGTQYF.

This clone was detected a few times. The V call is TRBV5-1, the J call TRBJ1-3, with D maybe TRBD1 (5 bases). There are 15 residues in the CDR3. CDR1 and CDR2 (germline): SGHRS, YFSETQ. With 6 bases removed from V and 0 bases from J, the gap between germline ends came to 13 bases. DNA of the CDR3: TGCGCCAGCACCGACAGCCTGAGCTCTGGAAACACCATATATTTT. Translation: CASTDSLSSGNTIYF.